The sequence of this T cell receptor beta chain was determined in a study of T cell responses to AZD1222 COVID-19 vaccine. Measured with immunoSEQ multiplex PCR; TCRdb has only the in-frame clones, and not every one. The table shows more than 85,000 clones, with around 80% occurring only once. The CDR3 sequence is 14 residues long. Germline V gene data show CDR1 as LGHNA and CDR2 as YNFKEQ. Trimming pared 1 base from V and 2 bases from J, leaving 9 bases between. The gene calls are TRBV4-2 and TRBJ2-7; D is uncertain. The clonotype was recovered from an adult in good health. The sequencing used peripheral blood, collected on day 0 of AZD1222 vaccination. Here the CDR3 DNA reads TGTGCCAGCAGCCAAGGGGCAACAGCCTACGAGCAGTACTTC. Its translation is CASSQGATAYEQYF.